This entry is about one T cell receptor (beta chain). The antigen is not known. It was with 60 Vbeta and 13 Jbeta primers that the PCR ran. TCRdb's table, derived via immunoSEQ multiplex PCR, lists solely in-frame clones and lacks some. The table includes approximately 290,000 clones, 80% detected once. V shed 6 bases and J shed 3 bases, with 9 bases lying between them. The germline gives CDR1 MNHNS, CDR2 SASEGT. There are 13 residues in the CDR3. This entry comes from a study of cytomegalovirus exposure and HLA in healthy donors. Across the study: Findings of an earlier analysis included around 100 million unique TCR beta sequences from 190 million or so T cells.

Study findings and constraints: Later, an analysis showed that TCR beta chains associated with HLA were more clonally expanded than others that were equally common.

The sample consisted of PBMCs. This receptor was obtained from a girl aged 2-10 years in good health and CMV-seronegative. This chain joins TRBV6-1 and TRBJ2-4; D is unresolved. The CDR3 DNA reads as TGTGCCAGCAGCGTTTCCTTCAAAAACATTCAGTACTTC. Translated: CASSVSFKNIQYF.